This TCR beta chain was sequenced during a study of blood T cells in healthy people across ages. A sample-barcoded 5' primer and a J-beta primer mix were used in a second PCR of roughly 6 to 11 cycles. A template-switch adaptor with 12 random nucleotides tagged each cDNA molecule. MiXCR, applied by TCRdb to the 5' RACE reads, yields one record per CDR3 protein. The table has some 930,000 distinct CDR3 sequences, just under 30% seen once; the top ten hold about a tenth. Healthy Caucasian individuals from Russia aged roughly 6 to 95 were enrolled as donors. Drawing of peripheral blood yielded about 10 milliliters from each donor. Germline-derived CDR1 and CDR2 are MNHEY and SMNVEV (reference sequence). CDR3 length equals 17 residues. J was trimmed by 3 bases and V by 5 bases; bases with no gene match: 9. Separately, the same data were catalogued under a study of T cells of mothers and their children.

The source material was blood. The chain has TRBV27 and TRBJ2-7, with TRBD2 matching over 14 bases. This receptor was obtained from a woman aged 40 to 50 in good health. The CDR3 loop is CASSPGLAGARIYEQYF. The CDR3 nucleotides read TGTGCCAGCAGTCCGGGACTAGCGGGGGCTCGGATCTACGAGCAGTACTTC.